This T cell receptor (beta chain) was retrieved from a study of blood T cell repertoires in COVID-19. Study-wide background: The origin of the acute and convalescent COVID-19 samples was the United States, Italy and Spain. PBMCs, B-cell-depleted T cells, or T cells were the source of the cDNA or gDNA that made up the material.

Profiling relied on immunoSEQ multiplex PCR, and the TCRdb table lists in-frame clones only, not all of them. The sample lists roughly 340,000 clones, approximately 88% seen once, with around 3% in the top ten. Germline assignment: CDR1 LNHDA and CDR2 SQIVND (reference sequence). The CDR3 has 12 amino acids. Trimming left V 6 bases short and J 10 bases short, with 13 bases between. The chain links TRBV19 to TRBJ2-1; possible D gene TRBD1, 6 bases. Material: peripheral blood. The sequence was obtained from a woman in her twenties or thirties with COVID-19, enrolled during active disease. The DNA of the CDR3 is TGTGCCAGTAGGTCAGCCGGGACAGAGCAGTTCTTC. It yields the protein CASRSAGTEQFF. Filled out from reference TRBV19 and TRBJ2-1, the complete variable domain reads DGGITQSPKYLFRKEGQNVTLSCEQNLNHDAMYWYRQDPGQGLRLIYYSQIVNDFQKGDIAEGYSVSREKKESFPLTVTSAQKNPTAFYLCASRSAGTEQFFGPGTRLTVL.